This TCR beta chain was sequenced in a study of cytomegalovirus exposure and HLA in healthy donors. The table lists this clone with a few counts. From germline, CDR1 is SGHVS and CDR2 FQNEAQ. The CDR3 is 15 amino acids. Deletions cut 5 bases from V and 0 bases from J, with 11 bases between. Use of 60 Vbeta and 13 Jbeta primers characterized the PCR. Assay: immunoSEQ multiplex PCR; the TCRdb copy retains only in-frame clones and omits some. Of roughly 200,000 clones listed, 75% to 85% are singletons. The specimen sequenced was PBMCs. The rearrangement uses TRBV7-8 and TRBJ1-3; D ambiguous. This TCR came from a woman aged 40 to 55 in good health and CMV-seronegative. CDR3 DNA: TGTGCCAGCAGCACAGCCACAGACTCTGGAAACACCATATATTTT. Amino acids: CASSTATDSGNTIYF.